A single sample is the source of the 20 T cell receptor beta chains below, sequenced in a study of shared clonotypes between healthy human individuals (dated by TCRdb to the early 2020s). Libraries were constructed by the immunoSEQ multiplex PCR assay. TCRdb stores this immuneACCESS table with in-frame sequences only. Part of the clones is absent; in the studies checked, under half of the shortfall reflects unresolved V genes, and no reason is known for the rest. The sample table holds about 480,000 clones, of which approximately 85% were seen once. Over 10% of the sample is taken by the ten largest. Sequenced input: PBMCs. These receptors were obtained from a woman in her 40s in good health. Some clones in this sample may be carry-over from other donors' samples.

The genes are TRBV9 and TRBJ1-2; D is unclear. V was shortened by 4 bases and J by 1 base, with 11 bases between the two germline ends. Germline CDR1 reads SGDLS; CDR2 reads YYNGEE. The CDR3 loop spans 14 amino acids. The CDR3 sequence is CASSFDGDNYGYTF. The DNA of the CDR3 is TGTGCCAGCAGCTTCGACGGAGATAACTATGGCTACACCTTC.

V is TRBV7-2 and J is TRBJ1-2, with TRBD1 matching over 9 bases. The junction had 9 bases not matched to a gene; V was cut back by 0 bases and J by 4 bases. CDR1 is SGHTA and CDR2 is FQGNSA in the germline V gene. The CDR3 loop spans 17 amino acids. CDR3 protein: CASSLATPGQGGYGYTF. In DNA, the CDR3 is TGTGCCAGCAGCTTAGCGACACCGGGACAGGGAGGCTATGGCTACACCTTC.

V is TRBV7-3 and J is TRBJ2-5; 12 bases fit TRBD2. The CDR3 consists of 13 residues. Germline-derived CDR1 and CDR2 are SGHTA and FQGTGA. V gave up 5 bases and J gave up 10 bases; unmatched junction bases: 5. The CDR3 reads CASSPTSGSFQYF. The CDR3 DNA reads TGTGCCAGCAGCCCGACTAGCGGGAGCTTCCAGTACTTC.

The V call is TRBV7-2, the J call TRBJ1-2; D not resolved. The CDR3 spans 13 residues. Deletions cut 0 bases from V and 9 bases from J, with 11 bases between. Germline CDR1 reads SGHTA; CDR2 reads FQGNSA. Written as DNA, the CDR3 is TGTGCCAGCAGCTTAGCCGGTTCTCTTAGCTACACCTTC. It codes for CASSLAGSLSYTF.

The V and J genes are TRBV6-6 and TRBJ1-1; the D gene is possibly TRBD1 (5 bases). Looked up from germline, CDR1 is MNHNY and CDR2 is SVGAGI (reference sequence). Between the trimmed V and J ends, which lost 2 bases and 5 bases, there was a span of 9 bases. CDR3 size: 13 residues. The CDR3 reads CASSYGASTEAFF. The CDR3 DNA reads TGTGCCAGCAGTTACGGGGCTTCAACTGAAGCTTTCTTT.

The V and J genes are TRBV7-6 and TRBJ2-1, with D unclear. Trimming took 1 base from V and 5 from J, leaving 9 bases between them. The CDR3 is made up of 14 amino acids. Germline lookup yields CDR1 SGHVS and CDR2 FNYEAQ. The CDR3 is CASSLGPANNEQFF. As DNA, the CDR3 is TGTGCCAGCAGCTTAGGCCCCGCAAACAATGAGCAGTTCTTC. Based on the CDR3 plus reference TRBV7-6 and TRBJ2-1, the full variable domain is GAGVSQSPRYKVTKRGQDVALRCDPISGHVSLYWYRQALGQGPEFLTYFNYEAQQDKSGLPNDRFSAERPEGSISTLTIQRTEQRDSAMYRCASSLGPANNEQFFGPGTRLTVL.

The chain recombines TRBV7-2 with TRBJ2-5; 11 nucleotides line up with TRBD1. The CDR3 loop spans 15 amino acids. J gave up 7 bases and V 3 bases, and 7 bases lay outside the gene matches. CDR1 is SGHTA, CDR2 FQGNSA, per germline. The CDR3 nucleotides read TGTGCCAGCAGCTTCACCGGACAGGGGGCAGGGACCCAGTACTTC. Translating it yields CASSFTGQGAGTQYF.

This chain links TRBV6-1 with TRBJ2-7; D possibly uses TRBD1 or TRBD2 (5 bases each). The germline V gene encodes CDR1 MNHNS and CDR2 SASEGT. This CDR3 is 15 amino acids long. V lost 4 bases, J lost 7 bases, and 20 bases lay in between. The CDR3 is CASSGYGTALREQYF. As DNA, the CDR3 is TGTGCCAGCAGTGGCTACGGGACGGCCTTGAGGGAGCAGTACTTC.

This chain joins TRBV2 and TRBJ2-7, with D possibly matching TRBD2 (6 bases). Germline CDR1 reads SNHLY; CDR2 reads FYNNEI. The CDR3 runs 12 residues. Trimming removed 5 bases at V and 1 base at J, with 6 bases between. CDR3 amino acids: CASSSGSYEQYF. CDR3 DNA: TGTGCCAGCAGTAGCGGGTCCTACGAGCAGTACTTC.

CDR3 sequence (DNA): TGTGCCAGCAGCTCGTCCAAAAGCGGAAGCTCCTACAATGAGCAGTTCTTC. Translation: CASSSSKSGSSYNEQFF. This rearrangement joins TRBV5-4 to TRBJ2-1; D might be TRBD2 (5 bases). The CDR3 is 17 amino acids. With 3 bases removed from V and 0 bases from J, the gap between germline ends came to 16 bases. Germline CDR1 and CDR2: SGHNT and YYREEE (reference sequence).

V gene TRBV9 combines with J gene TRBJ2-5, with no clear D. Germline V gene lookup returns CDR1 SGDLS and CDR2 YYNGEE. The CDR3 totals 15 residues. The V end was cut by 1 base, the J end by 1 base, with 11 bases between. The CDR3 DNA is TGTGCCAGCAGCGTAAGGGAAAGGCCCCAAGAGACCCAGTACTTC. Its translation: CASSVRERPQETQYF.

The V gene is TRBV5-6, the J gene TRBJ2-5; D is possibly TRBD1 or TRBD2 (5 bases each). Germline V gene sequence: CDR1 SGHDT, CDR2 YYEEEE. The length of the CDR3 is 15 residues. Trimming stripped 6 bases from V and 2 bases from J, with 17 bases between. The CDR3 loop is CASTAFWGWQETQYF. The CDR3 region has the DNA TGTGCCAGCACCGCCTTTTGGGGGTGGCAAGAGACCCAGTACTTC.

V is TRBV6-1 and J is TRBJ2-7; D ambiguous. The germline gives CDR1 MNHNS, CDR2 SASEGT. Trimming stripped 5 bases from V and 2 bases from J, with 16 bases between. This CDR3 is built from 15 residues. CDR3 residues: CASSSTPVGTYEQYF. The CDR3 bases are TGTGCCAGCAGTTCGACTCCGGTCGGTACCTACGAGCAGTACTTC.

J is TRBJ2-2 and V is TRBV7-3; no clear D gene. The ends were cut back, 3 bases at V and 0 bases at J, with 5 bases in the middle. There are 14 residues in the CDR3. Germline assignment: CDR1 SGHTA and CDR2 FQGTGA. The CDR3 DNA sequence: TGTGCCAGCAGCTTCTCCCCGAACACCGGGGAGCTGTTTTTT. This encodes CASSFSPNTGELFF.

The rearrangement links TRBV5-1 to TRBJ2-1; TRBD1 matches 10 bases. CDR1 SGHRS and CDR2 YFSETQ come from the germline V gene. After removal of 3 bases from V and 8 bases from J, the junction contained 11 bases not matched to a gene. The CDR3 sequence is 16 residues long. The CDR3 DNA reads as TGCGCCAGCAGCTCCTCCGGGACAGGGGCTGGGGATGAGCAGTTCTTC. Its translation is CASSSSGTGAGDEQFF.

This sequence joins TRBV11-2 and TRBJ2-1, with TRBD1 as a possible D gene (5 bases). The V and J ends lost 1 base and 4 bases respectively, with 17 bases between them. CDR3 length equals 17 residues. Germline V gene sequence: CDR1 SGHAT, CDR2 FQNNGV. CDR3 coding DNA: TGTGCCAGCAGCTTAGTAGGTAGGGCAAAGGGGTACAATGAGCAGTTCTTC. Translated, it gives CASSLVGRAKGYNEQFF.

This chain connects TRBV2 to TRBJ2-2; D possibly corresponds to TRBD2 (6 bases). CDR3 length equals 15 residues. Trimming shortened V by 5 bases and J by 8 bases, and 18 bases separated the two germline ends. Germline V gene lookup returns CDR1 SNHLY and CDR2 FYNNEI. CDR3 nucleotide sequence: TGTGCCAGCAGTCCGGGACTCGGAGGCCGAGGGGAGCTGTTTTTT. Amino acid sequence: CASSPGLGGRGELFF. Using reference TRBV2 and TRBJ2-2 for the parts outside the CDR3, the full variable domain is EPEVTQTPSHQVTQMGQEVILRCVPISNHLYFYWYRQILGQKVEFLVSFYNNEISEKSEIFDDQFSVERPDGSNFTLKIRSTKLEDSAMYFCASSPGLGGRGELFFGEGSRLTVL.

In this sample, this clone turned up many times. The chain joins TRBV2 to TRBJ2-1; TRBD2 matches 8 bases. Germline values: CDR1 SNHLY, CDR2 FYNNEI. V was pared by 3 bases and J by 4 bases, with 5 bases of the junction left unmatched. The CDR3 runs 15 residues. CDR3 amino acids: CASSDTAGVYNEQFF. CDR3 sequence (DNA): TGTGCCAGCAGTGATACAGCGGGAGTATACAATGAGCAGTTCTTC.

V gene TRBV9 combines with J gene TRBJ2-7; D call uncertain. CDR3 length equals 14 residues. Between the trimmed V and J ends, which lost 0 bases and 2 bases, there was a span of 9 bases. The germline V gene has CDR1 SGDLS and CDR2 YYNGEE. CDR3 bases: TGTGCCAGCAGCGTAGGGGTCACTACCTACGAGCAGTACTTC. Its protein product is CASSVGVTTYEQYF.

The rearrangement uses TRBV28 and TRBJ1-5; tentatively, D is TRBD1 (6 bases). Trimming stripped 5 bases from V and 0 bases from J, with 23 bases between. This CDR3 spans 19 amino acids. Germline V gives CDR1 MDHEN, CDR2 SYDVKM. The CDR3 coding sequence is TGTGCCAGCAGTCCCCCCAGTCCCGGGACAATCTATAGCAATCAGCCCCAGCATTTT. Translated: CASSPPSPGTIYSNQPQHF.